These 6 T cell receptor beta chains originate from one sample sequenced in a study of cytotoxic CD8 clonotypes in ibrutinib-treated CLL. Clones were sequenced by immunoSEQ multiplex PCR, and TCRdb holds only the in-frame ones, with some missing. This sample has a few hundred thousand clones, with approximately 80% found just once. The specimen was PBMCs, collected before ibrutinib treatment. These receptors all come from a human donor with chronic lymphocytic leukemia.

This clone has just one count. This sequence joins TRBV9 and TRBJ2-1; 10 bases align to TRBD2. CDR1 SGDLS and CDR2 YYNGEE come from the germline V gene. The junction had 6 bases not matched to a gene; V was cut back by 3 bases and J by 0 bases. The CDR3 runs 17 residues. The CDR3 DNA sequence: TGTGCCAGCAGCGGGACTAGCGGCTTAAGCTCCTACAATGAGCAGTTCTTC. Amino acid sequence: CASSGTSGLSSYNEQFF. Full variable domain (missing parts from reference TRBV9 and TRBJ2-1): DSGVTQTPKHLITATGQRVTLRCSPRSGDLSVYWYQQSLDQGLQFLIQYYNGEERAKGNILERFSAQQFPDLHSELNLSSLELGDSALYFCASSGTSGLSSYNEQFFGPGTRLTVL.

The chain carries TRBV7-6 and TRBJ1-1; no firm D call. Germline V gene sequence: CDR1 SGHVS, CDR2 FNYEAQ. The CDR3 extends over 15 amino acids. The V end was cut by 2 bases, the J end by 1 base, with 11 bases between. CDR3 DNA: TGTGCCAGCAGCTTAAGTGGGTATTCGAACACTGAAGCTTTCTTT. Translation gives CASSLSGYSNTEAFF.

The chain recombines TRBV7-2 with TRBJ2-3; D is unclear. Trimming pared 5 bases from V and 0 bases from J, leaving 9 bases between. This CDR3 is 14 amino acids long. CDR1 SGHTA and CDR2 FQGNSA come from the germline V gene. The CDR3 here is CASSPWDSTDTQYF. The CDR3 DNA follows: TGTGCCAGCAGCCCGTGGGATAGCACAGATACGCAGTATTTT.

The chain uses TRBV28 and TRBJ2-1, with a tentative D call TRBD1 (6 bases). V lost 5 bases to trimming and J lost 0 bases, with 14 bases between them. The germline gives CDR1 MDHEN, CDR2 SYDVKM. This CDR3 spans 16 amino acids. CDR3 nucleotides: TGTGCCAGCAGTCCCCCGGGACAAAGCTCCTACAATGAGCAGTTCTTC. Its translation is CASSPPGQSSYNEQFF.

The chain couples TRBV5-8 to TRBJ2-7, with 7 nucleotides matching TRBD2. Germline assignment: CDR1 SGHTS and CDR2 YDEGEE. The CDR3 length is 15 residues. V lost 2 bases, J lost 5 bases, and 10 bases stayed unmatched. CDR3 sequence: CASSLRGGRVNEQYF. The CDR3 DNA is TGTGCCAGCAGCTTAAGGGGCGGGAGAGTGAACGAGCAGTACTTC.

This sequence joins TRBV11-1 and TRBJ2-5, with a possible D match to TRBD1 (7 bases). V was trimmed by 2 bases and J by 5 bases, leaving 18 bases between them. Germline CDR1 SGHAT, CDR2 FQDESV (reference sequence). CDR3 length equals 16 residues. This CDR3 is CASSLRLGGREETQYF. The CDR3 region has the DNA TGTGCCAGCAGCTTACGGTTAGGGGGCCGGGAGGAGACCCAGTACTTC.